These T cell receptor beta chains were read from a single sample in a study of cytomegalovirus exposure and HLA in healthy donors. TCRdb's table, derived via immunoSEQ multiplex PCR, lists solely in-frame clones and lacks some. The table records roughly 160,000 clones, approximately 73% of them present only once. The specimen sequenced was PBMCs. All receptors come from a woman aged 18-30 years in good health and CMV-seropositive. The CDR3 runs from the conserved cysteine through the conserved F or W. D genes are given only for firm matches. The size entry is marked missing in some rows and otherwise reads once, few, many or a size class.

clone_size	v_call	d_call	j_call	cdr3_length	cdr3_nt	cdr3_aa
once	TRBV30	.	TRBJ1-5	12	TGTGCCTGGGGGGACATAAATCAGCCCCAGCATTTT	CAWGDINQPQHF
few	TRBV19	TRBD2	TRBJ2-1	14	TGTGCCAGTAGTATCGGCGGGGGGCGCAATGAGCAGTTCTTC	CASSIGGGRNEQFF
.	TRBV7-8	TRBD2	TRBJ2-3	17	TGTGCCAGCAGCTTAGGGACTAGCGGGGGGCGGGAGGTTACGCAGTATTTT	CASSLGTSGGREVTQYF
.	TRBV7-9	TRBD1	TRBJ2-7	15	TGTGCCAGCAGCCTCTCAGGGACAGGGGGCTACGAGCAGTACTTC	CASSLSGTGGYEQYF
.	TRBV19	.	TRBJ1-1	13	TGTGCCAGTAGGGAGGGCAGCCGACCTGAAGCTTTCTTT	CASREGSRPEAFF
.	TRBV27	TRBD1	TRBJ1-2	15	TGTGCCAGCACCCCCAGGGGGCGCGGTAACTATGGCTACACCTTC	CASTPRGRGNYGYTF
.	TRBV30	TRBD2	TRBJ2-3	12	TGTGCCTTTAAAGCGGGGGAGGATACGCAGTATTTT	CAFKAGEDTQYF
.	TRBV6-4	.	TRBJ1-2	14	TGTGCCAGCAGTAGTGAGCGGGGGCGCGGGGGCTACACCTTC	CASSSERGRGGYTF
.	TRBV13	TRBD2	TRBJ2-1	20	TGTGCCAGCAGCCCCATAGACGACCCGGGACTAGCGGGGGGATACAATGAGCAGTTCTTC	CASSPIDDPGLAGGYNEQFF
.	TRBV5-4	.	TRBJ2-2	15	TGTGCCAGCAGCTTAGGAGGGGAGCTCACCGGGGAGCTGTTTTTT	CASSLGGELTGELFF
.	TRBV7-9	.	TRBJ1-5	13	TGTGCCAGCAGCTCCGGAGGTAATCAGCCCCAGCATTTT	CASSSGGNQPQHF
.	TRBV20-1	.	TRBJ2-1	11	TGCAGTGCGGACTGGCAAAATGAGCAGTTCTTC	CSADWQNEQFF
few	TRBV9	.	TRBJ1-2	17	TGTGCCAGCAGCCCAGGGACACCCTGGGCCGCTAACTATGGCTACACCTTC	CASSPGTPWAANYGYTF
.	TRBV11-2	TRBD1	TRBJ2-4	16	TGTGCCAGCAGCTTGGGACAGGGTCTAGCCAAAAACATTCAGTACTTC	CASSLGQGLAKNIQYF
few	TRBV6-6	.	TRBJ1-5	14	TGTGCCAGCAGTCTGGGAGCGAGCAATCAGCCCCAGCATTTT	CASSLGASNQPQHF
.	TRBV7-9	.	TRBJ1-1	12	TGTTCCGGCAGTCAGGGGAACACTGAAGCTTTCTTT	CSGSQGNTEAFF
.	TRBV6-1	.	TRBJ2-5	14	TGTGCCAGCATTCAGCGGGTACGATCGGAGACCCAGTACTTC	CASIQRVRSETQYF
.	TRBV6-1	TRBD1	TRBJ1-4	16	TGTGCCAGCAGCGAAAGTACCGGGACAGGGTCCGAAAAACTGTTTTTT	CASSESTGTGSEKLFF